Each of the 10 T cell receptor beta chains below was sequenced from the same sample in a study of cytomegalovirus exposure and HLA in healthy donors. TCRdb's table, derived via immunoSEQ multiplex PCR, lists solely in-frame clones and lacks some. The table records 100,000 to 150,000 clones, roughly 89% of them present only once. Material: PBMCs. Receptors originate from a woman younger than 30 in good health and CMV-seronegative.

The chain recombines TRBV7-8 with TRBJ2-7; 10 bases are shared with TRBD1. Germline CDR1 SGHVS, CDR2 FQNEAQ. J was trimmed by 8 bases and V by 4 bases; bases with no gene match: 5. This CDR3 has 13 amino acids. The CDR3 region has the DNA TGTGCCAGCAGCTCCGACAGGGGGCGCAAGCAGTACTTC. Translated, it gives CASSSDRGRKQYF.

The rearrangement joins TRBV5-4 to TRBJ1-1; 8 bases line up with TRBD1. V was clipped by 4 bases and J by 1 base; unmatched bases: 3. The length of the CDR3 is 14 residues. Germline V gene data show CDR1 as SGHNT and CDR2 as YYREEE (reference sequence). The CDR3 DNA sequence: TGTGCCAGCAGCAAAGGACAGGGGAACACTGAAGCTTTCTTT. Protein sequence: CASSKGQGNTEAFF.

The chain has TRBV28 and TRBJ2-7; 10 nucleotides agree with TRBD2. The V segment lost 2 bases and the J segment 7 bases; nucleotides outside the gene matches: 14. CDR3 size: 17 residues. Germline-derived CDR1 and CDR2 are MDHEN and SYDVKM. CDR3 protein: CASSLRLGLAGVWEQYF. DNA of the CDR3: TGTGCCAGCAGTTTAAGGCTCGGGCTAGCGGGAGTTTGGGAGCAGTACTTC.

The chain is built from TRBV27 and TRBJ1-5; unclear D gene. The CDR3 runs 13 residues. The germline CDR1 and CDR2 sequences are MNHEY and SMNVEV (reference sequence). V lost 4 bases to trimming and J lost 0 bases, with 4 bases between them. The CDR3 nucleotides are TGTGCCAGCAGTTCTTATAGCAATCAGCCCCAGCATTTT. Its protein is CASSSYSNQPQHF.

This rearrangement joins TRBV19 to TRBJ1-5, with 12 bases lining up with TRBD1. V gave up 4 bases and J gave up 5 bases; unmatched junction bases: 9. This CDR3 region has 17 residues. Germline lookup yields CDR1 LNHDA and CDR2 SQIVND (reference sequence). CDR3 protein: CASSTTGTGGRDQPQHF. In nucleotides, the CDR3 is TGTGCCAGTAGTACGACCGGGACAGGGGGCCGAGATCAGCCCCAGCATTTT.

The chain employs TRBV27 and TRBJ2-1; 13 nucleotides agree with TRBD2. Per the germline V gene, CDR1 is MNHEY and CDR2 is SMNVEV (reference sequence). The CDR3 has 18 residues. Trimming removed 0 bases from V and 9 bases from J; junction bases left unmatched: 11. The chain's CDR3 is CASSLSGTSGRGFGEQFF. The DNA for the CDR3 is TGTGCCAGCAGTTTATCCGGAACTAGCGGGAGGGGGTTTGGTGAGCAGTTCTTC.

Only one count was recorded for this clone. V gene TRBV5-1 combines with J gene TRBJ1-2; TRBD1 might be the D (5 bases). The CDR3 runs 12 residues. Germline V lookup: CDR1 SGHRS, CDR2 YFSETQ. Trimming removed 4 bases at V and 6 bases at J, with 10 bases between. The CDR3 reads CASSPGGHGYTF. For the CDR3, the DNA is TGCGCCAGCAGCCCGGGGGGACATGGCTACACCTTC. The full variable domain, with the rest looked up from reference TRBV5-1 and TRBJ1-2, is KAGVTQTPRYLIKTRGQQVTLSCSPISGHRSVSWYQQTPGQGLQFLFEYFSETQRNKGNFPGRFSGRQFSNSRSEMNVSTLELGDSALYLCASSPGGHGYTFGSGTRLTVV.

The chain uses TRBV5-1 and TRBJ2-3, with D tentatively TRBD2 (6 bases). This CDR3 contains 15 residues. Trimming left V 0 bases short and J 2 bases short, with 10 bases between. Germline V lookup: CDR1 SGHRS, CDR2 YFSETQ. The CDR3 reads CASSLARDYTDTQYF. The CDR3 nucleotides are TGCGCCAGCAGCTTGGCGCGGGATTACACAGATACGCAGTATTTT.

Comments on this clone: Within the sample, other DNA sequences also encode this same CDR3. CDR3 in DNA: TGTGCCAGCAGTTCTACAGGGGCGAACACCGGGGAGCTGTTTTTT. Protein: CASSSTGANTGELFF. This sequence joins TRBV28 and TRBJ2-2; 7 bases fit TRBD1. Germline CDR1 is MDHEN and CDR2 is SYDVKM. The CDR3 is 15 amino acids. The V gene end was trimmed by 4 bases and the J gene end by 0 bases; junction bases not matched to a gene: 2.

This clone was seen only once. J is TRBJ2-3 and V is TRBV5-1; 14 bases line up with TRBD2. In germline, CDR1 is SGHRS, CDR2 YFSETQ. Losses at the gene ends were 4 bases for V and 5 bases for J; bases not matched to a gene: 9. This CDR3 has 17 residues. CDR3 DNA: TGCGCCAGCAGCCCTAGACTAGCGGGAGGGCAAAGAGATACGCAGTATTTT. Translated, it gives CASSPRLAGGQRDTQYF.